This passage covers 22 T cell receptor beta chains from one sample sequenced in a study of blood T cell repertoires in COVID-19 (dated by TCRdb to about 2020). Library prep was done by the immunoSEQ multiplex PCR assay. The table was pulled from immuneACCESS by TCRdb, which kept in-frame rearrangements only. Such tables lose some clones; where checked, under half of the loss comes from unresolved V genes, and the rest has no known cause. The sample data list 50,000 to 65,000 clones, and about four fifths of these were observed just once. The ten largest clonotypes hold 15% to 20% of the sample. The sequenced sample consisted of peripheral blood. The origin of the receptors is a man aged 60 to 75 with COVID-19, enrolled during active disease.

The chain links TRBV11-2 to TRBJ2-1; TRBD2 matches 14 bases. This CDR3 has 17 residues. The J segment lost 8 bases and the V segment lost 5 bases, leaving 11 bases of the junction unmatched. Germline lookup yields CDR1 SGHAT and CDR2 FQNNGV. CDR3 sequence reads: CASSIRTSGGNRYEQFF. In DNA, the CDR3 is TGTGCCAGCAGCATACGGACTAGCGGGGGGAATCGGTATGAGCAGTTCTTC.

The V and J genes are TRBV4-1 and TRBJ1-5; D is ambiguous. The germline gives CDR1 MGHRA, CDR2 YSYEKL. V was cut by 1 base and J by 2 bases, with 15 bases left in between. This CDR3 region has 17 residues. For the CDR3, the DNA is TGCGCCAGCAGCCAAGGTTTACAGCGGGTGGGCAATCAGCCCCAGCATTTT. Its translation: CASSQGLQRVGNQPQHF.

V is TRBV6-1 and J is TRBJ1-5; the D gene is possibly TRBD1 (6 bases). The CDR3 totals 13 residues. CDR1 MNHNS and CDR2 SASEGT come from the germline V gene. Trimming cost V 6 bases and J 5 bases, with 11 bases left between them. CDR3 in DNA: TGTGCCAGCAGATCAGGGGTGGATCAGCCCCAGCATTTT. This sequence encodes CASRSGVDQPQHF.

The J gene is TRBJ2-7, the V gene TRBV3-1 (or the pseudogene TRBV3-2), with 10 bases that match TRBD2. V was pared by 0 bases and J by 3 bases, with 2 bases of the junction left unmatched. Germline CDR1 is LGHDT and CDR2 is YNNKEL (reference sequence). The CDR3 extends over 15 amino acids. This CDR3 reads CASSQDSGRFYEQYF. Written as DNA, the CDR3 is TGTGCCAGCAGCCAAGATAGCGGGAGGTTCTACGAGCAGTACTTC.

The V gene is TRBV25-1, the J gene TRBJ1-4, with D possibly being TRBD1 (6 bases). The CDR3 spans 15 residues. CDR1 and CDR2 from the germline V gene are MGHDK and SYGVNS. The V end lost 3 bases, the J end lost 8 bases, and 16 bases lay between the germline ends. The CDR3 sequence: CASSDGTSIREKLFF. CDR3 nucleotide sequence: TGTGCCAGCAGTGATGGGACATCTATAAGAGAAAAACTGTTTTTT.

This sequence joins TRBV2 and TRBJ2-1; the match to TRBD2 covers 8 bases. CDR3 length equals 14 residues. Trimming removed 6 bases from V and 7 bases from J; junction bases left unmatched: 8. Germline assignment: CDR1 SNHLY and CDR2 FYNNEI. CDR3 DNA: TGTGCCAGCAGCCAGCGGGGGCTCTCAAATGAGCAGTTCTTC. This encodes CASSQRGLSNEQFF.

The V and J genes are TRBV6-5 and TRBJ1-4; D may be TRBD1 (6 bases). This CDR3 spans 14 amino acids. Germline lookup yields CDR1 MNHEY and CDR2 SVGAGI. Trimming removed 8 bases at V and 5 bases at J, with 15 bases between. CDR3 coding DNA: TGTGCCAGCTCCCCTGGTAGGGGGAATGAAAAACTGTTTTTT. It yields the protein CASSPGRGNEKLFF.

The chain recombines TRBV4-1 with TRBJ2-3; TRBD2 is a possible D gene (6 bases). The germline V and J ends were trimmed by 3 bases and 6 bases, with 10 bases remaining between them. This CDR3 contains 13 residues. The germline CDR1 and CDR2 sequences are MGHRA and YSYEKL. The CDR3 region has the DNA TGCGCCAGCAGCCACCTAGCGAAGGATACGCAGTATTTT. This encodes CASSHLAKDTQYF.

This clone has just a few counts. The V call is TRBV2, the J call TRBJ2-1; 9 bases align to TRBD2. In germline, CDR1 is SNHLY, CDR2 FYNNEI. The CDR3 spans 16 residues. V lost 6 bases to trimming and J lost 4 bases; unmatched junction nucleotides: 10. CDR3 in amino acids: CASRTTGTSRYNEQFF. CDR3 nucleotide sequence: TGTGCCAGCAGGACAACCGGGACTAGCCGATACAATGAGCAGTTCTTC.

The chain has TRBV24-1 and TRBJ2-5, with 8 positions matching TRBD2. The V gene's germline CDR1 is KGHDR and CDR2 SFDVKD. The trim removed 3 bases at V and 1 base at J, leaving 3 bases unmatched. The CDR3 length is 15 residues. The CDR3: CATSDSGSSQETQYF. The CDR3 DNA reads as TGTGCCACCAGTGATAGCGGGAGTTCCCAAGAGACCCAGTACTTC.

This clone occurred once. V gene TRBV5-6 combines with J gene TRBJ1-1; D possibly corresponds to TRBD1 (6 bases). The CDR3 length is 15 residues. Germline V gene lookup returns CDR1 SGHDT and CDR2 YYEEEE. V was pared by 4 bases and J by 4 bases, with 17 bases between. In DNA, the CDR3 is TGTGCCAGCAGCGTGGGGACATTAAGGCTCACTGAAGCTTTCTTT. Amino acid sequence: CASSVGTLRLTEAFF.

The chain recombines TRBV7-2 with TRBJ1-3; D uncertain. The CDR3 runs 16 residues. In germline, CDR1 is SGHTA, CDR2 FQGNSA. V lost 3 bases, J lost 2 bases, and 14 bases lay in between. DNA for the CDR3: TGTGCCAGCAGCTTCTCCCCTACTACTCCTGGAAACACCATATATTTT. Its protein is CASSFSPTTPGNTIYF.

This chain joins TRBV29-1 and TRBJ1-2; the match to TRBD1 covers 8 bases. Germline V gene lookup returns CDR1 SQVTM and CDR2 ANQGSEA. The ends lost 3 bases at V and 4 bases at J; junction bases unmatched: 7. CDR3 size: 14 residues. The DNA for the CDR3 is TGCAGCGTTGACGGCGCAGGGGGCCTCTATGGCTACACCTTC. It specifies CSVDGAGGLYGYTF.

The V gene is TRBV6-5, the J gene TRBJ1-1, with no clear D. CDR1 and CDR2 from the germline V gene are MNHEY and SVGAGI. The CDR3 has 14 amino acids. V lost 5 bases and J 4 bases, leaving 14 bases between the germline ends. The CDR3 sequence: CASSISGGFTEAFF. In DNA, the CDR3 is TGTGCCAGCAGTATTAGTGGAGGGTTCACTGAAGCTTTCTTT.

The J gene is TRBJ2-7, the V gene TRBV4-2, with 12 bases lining up with TRBD2. Per the germline V gene, CDR1 is LGHNA and CDR2 is YNFKEQ. The CDR3 has 19 residues. Trimming cost V 0 bases and J 3 bases; bases outside gene matches: 12. The CDR3 bases are TGTGCCAGCAGCCAAGATCACACTCGACTAGCGGGGGTGAGCTACGAGCAGTACTTC. This encodes CASSQDHTRLAGVSYEQYF.

The J gene is TRBJ2-5, the V gene TRBV24-1; the match to TRBD1 covers 9 bases. CDR1 and CDR2 from the germline V gene are KGHDR and SFDVKD. CDR3 length equals 14 residues. The junction had 5 bases not matched to a gene; V was cut back by 5 bases and J by 5 bases. The CDR3, as DNA: TGTGCCACCAGTGCACAGGGGGCGTATGAGACCCAGTACTTC. Encoded protein: CATSAQGAYETQYF.

A single count supports this clone. V usage is TRBV24-1 and J usage is TRBJ1-2; TRBD1 matches at 7 bases. Germline V lookup: CDR1 KGHDR, CDR2 SFDVKD. The CDR3 loop spans 13 amino acids. V gave up 7 bases and J gave up 4 bases; unmatched junction bases: 5. CDR3 DNA: TGTGCCACCAGCCGGGACAGCTTCTATGGCTACACCTTC. Amino acids: CATSRDSFYGYTF.

The V call is TRBV28, the J call TRBJ1-5; D gene unclear. CDR3 length: 12 amino acids. Germline V gene data show CDR1 as MDHEN and CDR2 as SYDVKM. The V and J ends lost 2 bases and 6 bases respectively, with 5 bases between them. CDR3 DNA sequence: TGTGCCAGCAGTTTACAGGTTCAGCCCCAGCATTTT. This gives the protein CASSLQVQPQHF.

The V gene is TRBV11-2, the J gene TRBJ1-5; 10 nucleotides align to TRBD1. This CDR3 region has 15 residues. Unmatched junction bases numbered 5, after V lost 5 bases and J lost 4 bases. Germline V lookup: CDR1 SGHAT, CDR2 FQNNGV. The CDR3: CASSSGTGENQPQHF. CDR3 nucleotide sequence: TGTGCCAGCAGCAGTGGGACAGGGGAAAATCAGCCCCAGCATTTT.

In this sample, this clone turned up a few times. The chain employs TRBV11-3 and TRBJ1-1; tentative D call: TRBD1 (5 bases). Trimming stripped 3 bases from V and 5 bases from J, with 7 bases between. CDR1 and CDR2 from the germline V gene are SGHNT and YENEEA. The CDR3 contains 12 residues. CDR3 region: CASSFGGTEAFF. As DNA, the CDR3 is TGTGCCAGCAGCTTCGGGGGAACTGAAGCTTTCTTT.

This clone was counted a few times. The chain carries TRBV10-3 and TRBJ2-3, with TRBD2 matching 12 bases. CDR1 is ENHRY and CDR2 is SYGVKD in the germline V gene. J was trimmed by 4 bases and V by 0 bases; bases with no gene match: 8. The CDR3 length is 18 residues. The CDR3 sequence: CAISESWLAGGQSDTQYF. CDR3 coding DNA: TGTGCCATCAGTGAGTCGTGGCTAGCGGGGGGGCAGTCAGATACGCAGTATTTT.

The sample holds one count of this clone. The chain uses TRBV27 and TRBJ1-4; 9 bases are a match to TRBD1. Germline CDR1 reads MNHEY; CDR2 reads SMNVEV (reference sequence). The ends lost 2 bases at V and 3 bases at J; junction bases unmatched: 13. This CDR3 comprises 19 residues. The CDR3 loop is CASSLRGGTGRFANEKLFF. The CDR3 region has the DNA TGTGCCAGCAGTTTAAGGGGCGGGACAGGGAGGTTTGCTAATGAAAAACTGTTTTTT.